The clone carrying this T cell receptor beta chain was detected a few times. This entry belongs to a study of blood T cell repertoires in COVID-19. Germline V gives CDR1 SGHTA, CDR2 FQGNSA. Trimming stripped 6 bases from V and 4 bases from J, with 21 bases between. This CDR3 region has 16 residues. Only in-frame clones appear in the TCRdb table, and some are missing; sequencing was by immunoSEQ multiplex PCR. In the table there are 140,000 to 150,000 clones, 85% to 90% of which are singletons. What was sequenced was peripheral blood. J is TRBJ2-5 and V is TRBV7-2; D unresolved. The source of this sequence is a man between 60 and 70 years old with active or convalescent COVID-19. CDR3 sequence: CASSSRPTGVGETQYF. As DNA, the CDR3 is TGTGCCAGCAGTTCCCGCCCCACCGGAGTGGGAGAGACCCAGTACTTC.